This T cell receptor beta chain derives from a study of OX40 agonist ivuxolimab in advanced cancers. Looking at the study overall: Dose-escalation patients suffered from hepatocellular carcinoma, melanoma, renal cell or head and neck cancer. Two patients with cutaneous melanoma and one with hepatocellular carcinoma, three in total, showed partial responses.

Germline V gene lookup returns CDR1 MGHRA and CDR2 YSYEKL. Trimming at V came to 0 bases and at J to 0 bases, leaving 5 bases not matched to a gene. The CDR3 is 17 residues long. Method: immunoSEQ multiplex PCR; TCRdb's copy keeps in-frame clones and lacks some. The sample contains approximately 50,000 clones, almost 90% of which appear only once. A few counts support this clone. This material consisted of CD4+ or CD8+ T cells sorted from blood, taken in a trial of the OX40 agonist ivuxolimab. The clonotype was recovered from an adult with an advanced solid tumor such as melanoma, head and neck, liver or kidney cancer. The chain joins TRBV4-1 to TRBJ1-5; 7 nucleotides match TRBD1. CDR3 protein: CASSQEGTVNSNQPQHF. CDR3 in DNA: TGCGCCAGCAGCCAAGAAGGGACAGTGAATAGCAATCAGCCCCAGCATTTT.